One and the same sample provided the 6 T cell receptor beta chains below, sequenced in a study of blood T cell repertoires in COVID-19. Clones were sequenced by immunoSEQ multiplex PCR, and TCRdb holds only the in-frame ones, with some missing. This sample has fewer than 250,000 clones, with roughly 84% found just once. Sequencing was done on a sample of peripheral blood. Every receptor here comes from a woman older than 75 with COVID-19, enrolled during active disease.

The chain couples TRBV11-2 to TRBJ2-1; 7 nucleotides agree with TRBD2. V was clipped by 0 bases and J by 10 bases; unmatched bases: 12. This CDR3 has 16 amino acids. CDR1 SGHAT and CDR2 FQNNGV come from the germline V gene. The CDR3 DNA is TGTGCCAGCAGCTTAGATGTCGCGGGGGTGAGCGGGGAGCAGTTCTTC. Encoded protein: CASSLDVAGVSGEQFF. Full variable domain (rest looked up from reference TRBV11-2 and TRBJ2-1): EAGVAQSPRYKIIEKRQSVAFWCNPISGHATLYWYQQILGQGPKLLIQFQNNGVVDDSQLPKDRFSAERLKGVDSTLKIQPAKLEDSAVYLCASSLDVAGVSGEQFFGPGTRLTVL.

The gene calls are TRBV18 and TRBJ1-1; TRBD1 is a possible D gene (5 bases). The CDR3 has 15 amino acids. V was trimmed by 3 bases and J by 1 base, leaving 12 bases between them. From germline, CDR1 is KGHSH and CDR2 LQKENI. Written as DNA, the CDR3 is TGTGCCAGCTCACCGGGTCAGCAGGGGAACACTGAAGCTTTCTTT. It codes for CASSPGQQGNTEAFF.

This clone appeared a single time. V and J are TRBV2 and TRBJ1-3; D ambiguous. Germline V gene data show CDR1 as SNHLY and CDR2 as FYNNEI. V was trimmed by 4 bases and J by 0 bases, leaving 7 bases between them. This CDR3 comprises 14 residues. The CDR3 coding sequence is TGTGCCAGCAGTGGCTCAGGCTCTGGAAACACCATATATTTT. This encodes CASSGSGSGNTIYF.

The chain links TRBV6-2 or TRBV6-3 to TRBJ2-2, with 9 bases identical to TRBD1. The CDR3 is 16 residues long. Germline V gene sequence: CDR1 MNHEY, CDR2 SVGEGT. The V gene end was trimmed by 6 bases and the J gene end by 1 base; junction bases not matched to a gene: 6. CDR3 DNA sequence: TGTGCCAGCAGCCAACCGGGACAGGGGAACACCGGGGAGCTGTTTTTT. Its protein is CASSQPGQGNTGELFF.

The chain carries TRBV7-9 and TRBJ2-1, with 10 bases matching TRBD2. Germline V lookup: CDR1 SEHNR, CDR2 FQNEAQ (reference sequence). The trim removed 7 bases at V and 3 bases at J, leaving 6 bases unmatched. There are 15 residues in the CDR3. The CDR3 bases are TGTGCCAGCACAAAAGCGGGGGGGTTCTACAATGAGCAGTTCTTC. Amino acids: CASTKAGGFYNEQFF.

The chain joins TRBV5-1 to TRBJ2-1, with 9 bases matching TRBD1. Germline lookup yields CDR1 SGHRS and CDR2 YFSETQ. J was trimmed by 10 bases and V by 4 bases; bases with no gene match: 15. CDR3 length: 16 amino acids. CDR3 DNA sequence: TGCGCCAGCAGCCGTAATCCGGGACAGGGAACTGGAGAGCAGTTCTTC. It yields the protein CASSRNPGQGTGEQFF. The full variable domain, its missing parts supplied by reference TRBV5-1 and TRBJ2-1, is KAGVTQTPRYLIKTRGQQVTLSCSPISGHRSVSWYQQTPGQGLQFLFEYFSETQRNKGNFPGRFSGRQFSNSRSEMNVSTLELGDSALYLCASSRNPGQGTGEQFFGPGTRLTVL.